This TCR beta chain is drawn from a study of OX40 agonist ivuxolimab in advanced cancers. The protocol was immunoSEQ multiplex PCR, while the TCRdb copy is restricted to in-frame clones and leaves out a portion. The sample has 65,000 to 95,000 clones; less than 95% are singletons. The CDR3 is 15 amino acids. V lost 0 bases and J 3 bases, leaving 9 bases between the germline ends. CDR1 and CDR2 from the germline V gene are MNHEY and SVGAGI. Note on this clone: Antigen unknown.

Study-wide results and caveats: Fewer expanded clones were found on average in CD4+ than in CD8+ T cells.

The starting material was CD4+ or CD8+ T cells sorted from blood, obtained in a trial of the OX40 agonist ivuxolimab. The chain links TRBV6-5 to TRBJ1-5; a possible D gene is TRBD1 (5 bases). This clonotype originated in an adult with an advanced solid tumor such as melanoma, head and neck, liver or kidney cancer. Here the CDR3 DNA reads TGTGCCAGCAGTTACTCCGACAGCAACAATCAGCCCCAGCATTTT. Translated: CASSYSDSNNQPQHF.